What follows are 26 T cell receptor beta chains derived from one specimen sequenced in a study of T cell repertoires in cytomegalovirus infection. A single record per CDR3 protein comes from TCRdb applying MiXCR to the reads. The repertoire holds around 740,000 distinct CDR3 sequences, approximately 40% seen once, with 2.5% to 3.5% in the top ten. Input material: PBMCs. The receptor source for this set is a human donor in good health (CMV status not recorded). Some clones in this sample may be carry-over from other donors' samples.

Turning to this clonotype: In this CDR3 the conserved last residue, phenylalanine or tryptophan, is missing, so a read error is likely. The chain couples TRBV12-3 or TRBV12-4 to TRBJ1-2; 12 bases are shared with TRBD1. This CDR3 is built from 14 residues. V was clipped by 6 bases and J by 10 bases; unmatched bases: 9. CDR3 sequence (DNA): TGTGCCAGCAGATCCCCGGGACAGGGGGCTTCCTACACCTTA. Residues: CASRSPGQGASYTL.

The chain joins TRBV9 to TRBJ1-3, with D hard to call. Germline CDR1 and CDR2: SGDLS and YYNGEE. V was clipped by 0 bases and J by 0 bases, with 10 bases between them. CDR3 length: 16 residues. As DNA, the CDR3 is TGTGCCAGCAGCGTAGGACTCCGCGACTCTGGAAACACCATATATTTT. Translation gives CASSVGLRDSGNTIYF.

On this clonotype itself: Its ends do not fully match the called genes, so a read error is possible. The chain combines TRBV7-2 with TRBJ2-2; the D call may be TRBD1 or TRBD2 (5 bases each). The germline CDR1 and CDR2 sequences are SGHTA and FQGNSA. CDR3 length equals 14 residues. The DNA of the CDR3 is TGTTCCAGCATCTTTACTAGTGGGACCGGGGATCTGTTTTTT. It is translated as CSSIFTSGTGDLFF.

The rearrangement links TRBV15 to TRBJ2-7, with TRBD2 as a possible D gene (6 bases). This CDR3 has 16 residues. Germline V gene data show CDR1 as LNHNV and CDR2 as YYDKDF (reference sequence). V lost 4 bases and J 5 bases, leaving 21 bases between the germline ends. The CDR3 loop is CATSNQRLDPRNEQYF. The DNA for the CDR3 is TGTGCCACCAGCAATCAAAGACTAGACCCCCGCAACGAGCAGTACTTC.

There are a few counts of this clonotype. V and J are TRBV4-1 and TRBJ1-4, with D unclear. CDR1 and CDR2 (germline): MGHRA, YSYEKL. Trimming stripped 7 bases from V and 8 bases from J, with 20 bases between. CDR3 size: 15 residues. In nucleotides, the CDR3 is TGCGCCAGCAAGAATCCGTGGAAGGAGGAAGAAAAACTGTTTTTT. Protein product: CASKNPWKEEEKLFF.

The chain joins TRBV7-2 to TRBJ1-2; 11 bases are a match to TRBD1. The CDR3 runs to 17 residues. Germline V CDR1 and CDR2: SGHTA, FQGNSA. After removal of 1 base from V and 4 bases from J, the junction contained 8 bases not matched to a gene. The CDR3 reads CASSLGGQGAQGYGYTF. In DNA, the CDR3 is TGTGCCAGCAGCTTAGGTGGACAGGGGGCGCAAGGCTATGGCTACACCTTC.

In this sample, this clonotype turned up once. The CDR3 ends on some other residue instead of the conserved phenylalanine or tryptophan, so this is likely a read error. CDR3 sequence reads: CAISPGDRGYTL. CDR3 DNA sequence: TGTGCCATCAGTCCAGGTGACAGGGGGTACACCTTA. The chain couples TRBV10-3 to TRBJ1-2; TRBD1 aligns across 9 bases. Germline lookup yields CDR1 ENHRY and CDR2 SYGVKD. This CDR3 comprises 12 residues. Trimming took 5 bases from V and 11 from J; bases not matched to a gene: 6.

Comment on this clonotype: One junction end disagrees with the germline gene, perhaps due to a read error. The rearrangement uses TRBV7-2 and TRBJ1-5, with D uncertain. There are 13 residues in the CDR3. Per germline, CDR1 SGHTA and CDR2 FQGNSA. DNA for the CDR3: TGTGCCAGCAGCGACGGTCGAGTTCATCCCCAGCACTTT. Amino acids: CASSDGRVHPQHF.

The CDR3 bases are TGTGCCAGCAGCATATACCAGGACGAACGAGAGACCCAGTACTTC. The encoded protein is CASSIYQDERETQYF. The chain employs TRBV7-8 and TRBJ2-5; D is undetermined. The CDR3 is made up of 15 amino acids. Germline CDR1 SGHVS, CDR2 FQNEAQ. The V end lost 5 bases, the J end lost 4 bases, and 17 bases lay between the germline ends.

The chain recombines TRBV7-2 with TRBJ2-7, with TRBD2 matching over 7 bases. The V segment lost 4 bases and the J segment 4 bases; nucleotides outside the gene matches: 7. CDR3 length: 14 amino acids. Germline-derived CDR1 and CDR2 are SGHTA and FQGNSA. CDR3 amino acids: CASSWGGTAYEQYF. The CDR3 region has the DNA TGTGCCAGCAGCTGGGGGGGGACGGCTTACGAGCAGTACTTC.

This clonotype was seen only a few times. The chain employs TRBV20-1 and TRBJ1-2; TRBD1 matches at 8 bases. The CDR3 covers 14 residues. From germline, CDR1 is DFQATT and CDR2 SNEGSKA (reference sequence). J lost 4 bases, V lost 1 base, and 5 bases had no gene match. The CDR3 bases are TGCAGTGCTAGAGGGGCAGGGGGCGGCTATGGCTACACCTTC. Encoded protein: CSARGAGGGYGYTF.

This clonotype was recorded once. A read error may be the cause here, since a much bigger clone is one base away. The rearrangement joins TRBV7-2 to TRBJ2-2; no definite D call. CDR3 length: 15 amino acids. Germline V gives CDR1 SGHTA, CDR2 FQGNSA. The CDR3 reads CASRLVGRNTGELFF. CDR3 nucleotides: TGTGCCAGCAGATTAGTGGGCAGAAACACCGGGGAGCTGTTTTTT.

This clonotype was picked up a small number of times. CDR3 protein: CASSYSKRVTEAFF. The CDR3 nucleotides read TGTGCCAGCAGTTACTCGAAAAGGGTCACTGAAGCTTTCTTT. The gene calls are TRBV6-5 and TRBJ1-1; D call uncertain. V was pared by 0 bases and J by 4 bases, with 9 bases between. The CDR3 loop spans 14 amino acids. Germline V CDR1 and CDR2: MNHEY, SVGAGI.

The rearrangement joins TRBV19 to TRBJ1-2; D unclear. Trimming took 6 bases from V and 4 from J, leaving 9 bases between them. The CDR3 covers 12 residues. Germline V gene data show CDR1 as LNHDA and CDR2 as SQIVND (reference sequence). The CDR3 DNA reads as TGTGCCAGTAGACGGCGGGGCTATGGCTACACCTTC. Protein: CASRRRGYGYTF.

This chain uses TRBV29-1 with TRBJ1-1; 7 bases line up with TRBD1. CDR1 is SQVTM, CDR2 ANQGSEA, per germline. The CDR3 runs to 16 residues. The trim removed 0 bases at V and 8 bases at J, leaving 15 bases unmatched. This chain's CDR3 is CSVEDPLADQGDEAFF. DNA of the CDR3: TGCAGCGTTGAAGATCCGTTGGCCGACCAGGGGGACGAAGCTTTCTTT.

The chain combines TRBV7-6 with TRBJ2-1; the match to TRBD2 covers 7 bases. Trimming cost V 4 bases and J 2 bases; bases outside gene matches: 2. Germline V gives CDR1 SGHVS, CDR2 FNYEAQ. The CDR3 is made up of 14 amino acids. CDR3 sequence: CASSSAGAYNEQFF. The CDR3 DNA is TGTGCCAGCAGCTCCGCGGGAGCCTACAATGAGCAGTTCTTC.

This clonotype occurred a few times. As DNA, the CDR3 is TGTGCCAGCAGCCCACCCCGGTCGGGTCGTAATGAAAAACTGTTTTTT. This encodes CASSPPRSGRNEKLFF. The gene calls are TRBV4-2 and TRBJ1-4; D is undetermined. CDR3 length equals 16 residues. Trimming stripped 4 bases from V and 4 bases from J, with 16 bases between. The germline CDR1 and CDR2 sequences are LGHNA and YNFKEQ.

This clonotype was counted once. The chain uses TRBV20-1 and TRBJ2-7, with TRBD2 identical over 9 bases. With V trimmed by 5 bases and J by 4 bases, 9 bases remained unmatched. The CDR3 extends over 14 amino acids. The germline CDR1 and CDR2 sequences are DFQATT and SNEGSKA (reference sequence). In DNA form, the CDR3 reads TGCAGTGCTTTGAGCGGGAGGAATAGTTACGAGCAGTACTTC. Translated, it gives CSALSGRNSYEQYF.

This clonotype appeared a few times. The J gene is TRBJ1-3, the V gene TRBV11-2; D is undetermined. CDR1 SGHAT and CDR2 FQNNGV come from the germline V gene. CDR3 size: 15 residues. V was pared by 1 base and J by 3 bases, with 10 bases between. CDR3 sequence: CASSLVGFFGNTIYF. CDR3 in DNA: TGTGCCAGCAGCTTAGTAGGGTTTTTTGGAAACACCATATATTTT. The complete variable domain, with remaining parts taken from reference TRBV11-2 and TRBJ1-3, reads EAGVAQSPRYKIIEKRQSVAFWCNPISGHATLYWYQQILGQGPKLLIQFQNNGVVDDSQLPKDRFSAERLKGVDSTLKIQPAKLEDSAVYLCASSLVGFFGNTIYFGEGSWLTVV.

A single count supports this clonotype. The genes are TRBV15 and TRBJ2-6; the D is unclear. Trimming removed 5 bases at V and 3 bases at J, with 20 bases between. In germline, CDR1 is LNHNV, CDR2 YYDKDF (reference sequence). The CDR3 totals 18 residues. CDR3 sequence: CATSVGLAPPGGANVLTF. The CDR3 coding sequence is TGTGCCACCAGCGTGGGATTGGCCCCCCCGGGTGGGGCCAACGTCCTGACTTTC.

In the case of this clonotype: Being one base from a much bigger clone, this may be a read error. CDR3: CASSLGLGLVGAGEQYF. CDR3 coding DNA: TGTGCCAGCAGCTTAGGCCTGGGACTAGTGGGAGCGGGGGAGCAGTACTTC. This chain joins TRBV7-2 and TRBJ2-7; 8 positions agree with TRBD2. After removal of 1 base from V and 7 bases from J, the junction contained 15 bases not matched to a gene. This CDR3 is built from 17 residues. Looked up from germline, CDR1 is SGHTA and CDR2 is FQGNSA. The full variable domain, with the rest looked up from reference TRBV7-2 and TRBJ2-7, is GAGVSQSPSNKVTEKGKDVELRCDPISGHTALYWYRQSLGQGLEFLIYFQGNSAPDKSGLPSDRFSAERTGGSVSTLTIQRTQQEDSAVYLCASSLGLGLVGAGEQYFGPGTRLTVT.

This clonotype has a count of ten or more. The rearrangement uses TRBV7-2 and TRBJ1-3, with 9 bases that match TRBD1. Germline loops: CDR1 SGHTA, CDR2 FQGNSA. The trim removed 1 base at V and 7 bases at J, leaving 8 bases unmatched. The CDR3 covers 16 residues. The CDR3 coding sequence is TGTGCCAGCAGCTTAGACGGGACAGGGAGAGGGAACACCATATATTTT. Translation: CASSLDGTGRGNTIYF.

The chain joins TRBV2 to TRBJ1-2; the match to TRBD1 covers 7 bases. The J segment lost 2 bases and the V segment lost 5 bases, leaving 14 bases of the junction unmatched. This CDR3 is built from 17 residues. Germline V gives CDR1 SNHLY, CDR2 FYNNEI. This chain's CDR3 is CASSLTGDPPVNYGYTF. CDR3 in DNA: TGTGCCAGCAGTTTAACAGGGGATCCCCCTGTGAACTATGGCTACACCTTC.

This clonotype was seen repeatedly, ten times or more. The rearrangement joins TRBV7-6 to TRBJ2-7; D may be TRBD2 (5 bases). The V gene lost 1 base and the J gene lost 0 bases, with 10 bases spanning the gap. Per the germline V gene, CDR1 is SGHVS and CDR2 is FNYEAQ. The CDR3 contains 15 residues. The CDR3 protein is CASSLGAGASYEQYF. DNA for the CDR3: TGTGCCAGCAGCTTAGGTGCGGGCGCCTCCTACGAGCAGTACTTC.

In regard to this clonotype: A single base separates this from a much larger clone, so it may be a read error. The chain carries TRBV7-2 and TRBJ1-2, with TRBD1 identical over 7 bases. Germline lookup yields CDR1 SGHTA and CDR2 FQGNSA. The CDR3 runs 13 residues. CDR3 bases: TGTGCCAGCACCTTCGACAGGGTCTATTGCTACACCTTC. Amino acid sequence: CASTFDRVYCYTF. Together with reference TRBV7-2 and TRBJ1-2, the CDR3 gives the full variable domain: GAGVSQSPSNKVTEKGKDVELRCDPISGHTALYWYRQSLGQGLEFLIYFQGNSAPDKSGLPSDRFSAERTGGSVSTLTIQRTQQEDSAVYLCASTFDRVYCYTFGSGTRLTVV.

The sample holds a few counts of this clonotype. CDR3 region: CASSSTGGTWELFF. CDR3 DNA sequence: TGTGCCAGCAGTTCTACAGGGGGCACCTGGGAACTGTTTTTT. The V call is TRBV28, the J call TRBJ1-4; 9 positions match TRBD1. Germline CDR1 and CDR2: MDHEN and SYDVKM. CDR3 length: 14 residues. V lost 4 bases and J lost 12; bases outside the gene matches: 9.